These 32 T cell receptor beta chains were all obtained from the same sample, sequenced in a study of coeliac disease. The table came from immunoSEQ multiplex PCR; TCRdb's copy has only in-frame clones and leaves some out. The sample lists around 5,800 clones, about 63% occurring once. Sequences were obtained from lymphocytes from the gut lamina propria. The receptors come from a man aged 70 or older with active celiac disease.

This clone was counted between two and nine times. The V gene is TRBV10-3, the J gene TRBJ2-1; possibly TRBD2 for D (7 bases). V lost 10 bases and J 5 bases, leaving 15 bases between the germline ends. Per germline, CDR1 ENHRY and CDR2 SYGVKD. The CDR3 has 13 residues. The CDR3, as DNA: TGTGCCACTTCTAGGGGGGGGGACAATGAGCAGTTCTTC. It specifies CATSRGGDNEQFF.

CDR3 protein: CASSERLVSYNEQFF. CDR3 nucleotides: TGTGCCAGCAGTGAAAGACTAGTTTCCTACAATGAGCAGTTCTTC. The chain carries TRBV2 and TRBJ2-1; D might be TRBD2 (6 bases). Trimming removed 2 bases from V and 1 base from J, with 9 bases in between. This CDR3 contains 15 residues. Germline-derived CDR1 and CDR2 are SNHLY and FYNNEI.

This chain connects TRBV7-2 to TRBJ2-2; D gene ambiguous. CDR1 SGHTA and CDR2 FQGNSA come from the germline V gene. Trimming cost V 5 bases and J 2 bases, with 9 bases left between them. This CDR3 has 14 amino acids. The CDR3 DNA sequence: TGTGCCAGCAGCCAGAATTATAACACCGGGGAGCTGTTTTTT. Its translation is CASSQNYNTGELFF.

This chain's CDR3 is CASSLDGLAGGRTDTQYF. The CDR3 bases are TGTGCCAGCAGCTTAGACGGACTAGCGGGGGGGCGTACAGATACGCAGTATTTT. This rearrangement joins TRBV7-2 to TRBJ2-3, with 15 bases lining up with TRBD2. The J segment lost 3 bases and the V segment lost 1 base, leaving 5 bases of the junction unmatched. CDR1 and CDR2 from the germline V gene are SGHTA and FQGNSA. The CDR3 sequence is 18 residues long.

The chain couples TRBV6-1 to TRBJ1-2; D may be TRBD1 (6 bases). The CDR3 runs 14 residues. Trimming pared 1 base from V and 1 base from J, leaving 7 bases between. CDR1 MNHNS and CDR2 SASEGT come from the germline V gene. The CDR3: CASSEDRVNYGYTF. Written as DNA, the CDR3 is TGTGCCAGCAGTGAAGACAGGGTTAACTATGGCTACACCTTC.

The genes are TRBV5-4 and TRBJ2-3; 9 bases agree with TRBD2. CDR1 is SGHNT, CDR2 YYREEE, per germline (reference sequence). The V and J ends lost 0 bases and 4 bases, in that order; junction bases with no gene match: 6. The CDR3 spans 16 residues. CDR3: CASSLVGGGAADTQYF. Written as DNA, the CDR3 is TGTGCCAGCAGCTTGGTGGGCGGGGGGGCGGCAGATACGCAGTATTTT.

This clone was detected a few times. The gene calls are TRBV6-1 and TRBJ2-5; D is unclear. The germline V and J ends were trimmed by 2 bases and 4 bases, with 5 bases remaining between them. This CDR3 comprises 12 residues. Germline CDR1 is MNHNS and CDR2 is SASEGT. In nucleotides, the CDR3 is TGTGCCAGCAGTGAACAGGTAGAGACCCAGTACTTC. Its translation is CASSEQVETQYF.

This rearrangement joins TRBV4-3 to TRBJ1-4; D gene uncertain. Germline V gives CDR1 LGHNA, CDR2 YSLEER. V lost 2 bases and J lost 3, with 13 bases in between. The CDR3 is made up of 16 amino acids. CDR3 residues: CASSQNGGRSNEKLFF. CDR3 in DNA: TGCGCCAGCAGCCAAAACGGAGGGAGATCTAATGAAAAACTGTTTTTT.

The table lists this clone with a count of one. The CDR3 loop is CASSVLGTGYGYTF. The CDR3 DNA reads as TGTGCCAGCAGTGTCCTCGGGACAGGCTATGGCTACACCTTC. This chain uses TRBV28 with TRBJ1-2; TRBD1 matches 8 bases. The V segment lost 5 bases and the J segment 4 bases; nucleotides outside the gene matches: 6. The germline V gene encodes CDR1 MDHEN and CDR2 SYDVKM. The CDR3 runs 14 residues.

CDR3 nucleotides: TGTGCCAGTAGTCGCCAGAGCAGCGTACCTAACTATGGCTACACCTTC. Translating gives CASSRQSSVPNYGYTF. V usage is TRBV19 and J usage is TRBJ1-2; D is undetermined. Trimming pared 5 bases from V and 0 bases from J, leaving 16 bases between. The CDR3 runs to 16 residues. Germline values: CDR1 LNHDA, CDR2 SQIVND (reference sequence).

The chain carries TRBV4-1 and TRBJ2-7, with D possibly being TRBD2 (6 bases). From germline, CDR1 is MGHRA and CDR2 YSYEKL. With 0 bases removed from V and 5 bases from J, the gap between germline ends came to 17 bases. The CDR3 contains 16 residues. CDR3: CASSQDSDGRRDEQYF. DNA for the CDR3: TGCGCCAGCAGCCAAGACTCCGACGGGCGGAGGGACGAGCAGTACTTC.

This clone came up once. The gene calls are TRBV7-8 and TRBJ2-2; 9 positions match TRBD2. From germline, CDR1 is SGHVS and CDR2 FQNEAQ. CDR3 length equals 17 residues. J lost 1 base, V lost 5 bases, and 8 bases had no gene match. In DNA form, the CDR3 reads TGTGCCAGCAGCCCAAGGCTACTAGCGGGGAACACCGGGGAGCTGTTTTTT. Translating it yields CASSPRLLAGNTGELFF.

The chain combines TRBV29-1 with TRBJ2-3, with TRBD2 identical over 10 bases. Germline-derived CDR1 and CDR2 are SQVTM and ANQGSEA. V lost 4 bases to trimming and J lost 6 bases; unmatched junction nucleotides: 13. The CDR3 is 16 amino acids. CDR3 sequence: CSVVGLAGAPRDTQYF. For the CDR3, the DNA is TGCAGCGTTGTTGGTCTAGCGGGAGCTCCCAGGGATACGCAGTATTTT.

This clone is medium-sized. The chain has TRBV4-1 and TRBJ1-3; no reliable D call. The CDR3 totals 17 residues. Trimming shortened V by 0 bases and J by 0 bases, and 12 bases separated the two germline ends. Germline lookup yields CDR1 MGHRA and CDR2 YSYEKL. The CDR3 bases are TGCGCCAGCAGCCAAGAAGCGCACCTCTTCTCTGGAAACACCATATATTTT. Encoded protein: CASSQEAHLFSGNTIYF.

In its sample, this clone was seen a few times. The V gene is TRBV9, the J gene TRBJ1-6; D call uncertain. CDR3 length equals 14 residues. Germline V CDR1 and CDR2: SGDLS, YYNGEE. V shed 0 bases and J shed 6 bases, with 7 bases lying between them. CDR3 region: CASSVEEINSPLHF. The CDR3 nucleotides read TGTGCCAGCAGCGTAGAGGAGATTAATTCACCCCTCCACTTT. The whole variable domain, filled in from reference TRBV9 and TRBJ1-6, reads DSGVTQTPKHLITATGQRVTLRCSPRSGDLSVYWYQQSLDQGLQFLIQYYNGEERAKGNILERFSAQQFPDLHSELNLSSLELGDSALYFCASSVEEINSPLHFGNGTRLTVT.

V gene TRBV4-2 combines with J gene TRBJ1-1; D perhaps matches TRBD1 (6 bases). V gave up 1 base and J gave up 2 bases, with 11 bases separating them. Germline values: CDR1 LGHNA, CDR2 YNFKEQ. The CDR3 contains 15 residues. The CDR3 is CASSQGWTVNTEAFF. In DNA, the CDR3 is TGTGCCAGCAGCCAAGGATGGACAGTAAACACTGAAGCTTTCTTT.

DNA of the CDR3: TGTGCCAGCAGGACTAGCGGGGCCTACGAGCAGTACTTC. Translated, it gives CASRTSGAYEQYF. The chain recombines TRBV28 with TRBJ2-5, with 11 bases matching TRBD2. With the DNA end fitting TRBJ2-7 better, the J assignment may be wrong. CDR3 length: 13 amino acids. Germline assignment: CDR1 MDHEN and CDR2 SYDVKM.

The rearrangement links TRBV9 to TRBJ1-2; a possible D gene is TRBD1 (6 bases). The germline V gene encodes CDR1 SGDLS and CDR2 YYNGEE. The CDR3 covers 17 residues. V lost 0 bases and J lost 4, with 19 bases in between. The CDR3 DNA reads as TGTGCCAGCAGCGTAGATATACTGGCAGGGGAGAGCTATGGCTACACCTTC. Amino acids: CASSVDILAGESYGYTF.

This rearrangement joins TRBV19 to TRBJ1-1; D gene ambiguous. V was shortened by 4 bases and J by 10 bases, with 19 bases between the two germline ends. Germline CDR1 is LNHDA and CDR2 is SQIVND (reference sequence). The CDR3 covers 14 residues. The CDR3 coding sequence is TGTGCCAGTAGTAGCCCCGGGCCGACTGGGAGAGCTTTCTTT. Its protein product is CASSSPGPTGRAFF.

This clone was seen a single time. This rearrangement joins TRBV9 to TRBJ2-2; D is unresolved. The CDR3 is 15 amino acids. V was cut by 4 bases and J by 1 base, with 11 bases left in between. CDR1 is SGDLS, CDR2 YYNGEE, per germline. The CDR3, as DNA: TGTGCCAGCAGCCCAGACACTCAGAACACCGGGGAGCTGTTTTTT. Protein sequence: CASSPDTQNTGELFF. Filled out from reference TRBV9 and TRBJ2-2, the complete variable domain reads DSGVTQTPKHLITATGQRVTLRCSPRSGDLSVYWYQQSLDQGLQFLIQYYNGEERAKGNILERFSAQQFPDLHSELNLSSLELGDSALYFCASSPDTQNTGELFFGEGSRLTVL.

This chain links TRBV4-2 with TRBJ2-3; 9 bases line up with TRBD1. V was clipped by 6 bases and J by 2 bases; unmatched bases: 9. The CDR3 is 16 residues long. CDR1 and CDR2 (germline): LGHNA, YNFKEQ. The CDR3 is CASRKNRDRDTDTQYF. CDR3 nucleotides: TGTGCCAGCAGGAAAAACCGGGACAGGGACACAGATACGCAGTATTTT.

The chain recombines TRBV5-5 with TRBJ2-3; tentatively, D is TRBD1 (6 bases). Germline V gene lookup returns CDR1 SGHKS and CDR2 YYEKEE (reference sequence). Trimming pared 4 bases from V and 1 base from J, leaving 10 bases between. This CDR3 has 14 residues. The CDR3 protein is CASSARQGTDTQYF. DNA for the CDR3: TGTGCCAGCAGCGCCCGACAGGGCACAGATACGCAGTATTTT. The variable domain in full, completed from reference TRBV5-5 and TRBJ2-3, reads DAGVTQSPTHLIKTRGQQVTLRCSPISGHKSVSWYQQVLGQGPQFIFQYYEKEERGRGNFPDRFSARQFPNYSSELNVNALLLGDSALYLCASSARQGTDTQYFGPGTRLTVL.

The chain joins TRBV7-8 to TRBJ2-3; the match to TRBD1 covers 10 bases. This CDR3 has 15 amino acids. Trimming took 5 bases from V and 6 from J; bases not matched to a gene: 8. In germline, CDR1 is SGHVS, CDR2 FQNEAQ. The CDR3 DNA reads TGTGCCAGCAGCACGGACAGGGGGTTGGCGGATACGCAGTATTTT. It translates to CASSTDRGLADTQYF.

The table lists this clone with a few counts. DNA of the CDR3: TGTGCCAGCAGTCCCAATCCTAACTATGGCTACACCTTC. It translates to CASSPNPNYGYTF. This rearrangement joins TRBV27 to TRBJ1-2; D is uncertain. The CDR3 length is 13 residues. Per the germline V gene, CDR1 is MNHEY and CDR2 is SMNVEV (reference sequence). Trimming cost V 5 bases and J 0 bases, with 7 bases left between them.

The rearrangement uses TRBV7-2 and TRBJ2-5, with 8 bases fitting TRBD2. There are 18 residues in the CDR3. Germline V gene sequence: CDR1 SGHTA, CDR2 FQGNSA. V was clipped by 2 bases and J by 5 bases; unmatched bases: 16. The CDR3 is CASSLLPAQGLGGETQYF. In DNA, the CDR3 is TGTGCCAGCAGCTTACTCCCTGCCCAGGGACTAGGGGGGGAGACCCAGTACTTC.

CDR3 in DNA: TGCGCCAGCAGCCAAGCGGCAGGGCCCATATATTTT. Residues: CASSQAAGPIYF. The chain links TRBV4-3 to TRBJ1-3; D is possibly TRBD1 (5 bases). V lost 1 base to trimming and J lost 11 bases, with 9 bases between them. Germline V gene data show CDR1 as LGHNA and CDR2 as YSLEER. CDR3 size: 12 residues.

The J gene is TRBJ1-6, the V gene TRBV9, with unresolved D. CDR1 is SGDLS and CDR2 is YYNGEE in the germline V gene. CDR3 length equals 14 residues. V lost 0 bases and J 9 bases, leaving 10 bases between the germline ends. CDR3 sequence reads: CASSVGDGSSPLHF. The CDR3 coding sequence is TGTGCCAGCAGCGTAGGAGATGGTAGTTCACCCCTCCACTTT.

The CDR3 DNA reads TGTGCCTGGAGTGGCGACAGGGCCCACGAGCAGTACTTC. Its translation is CAWSGDRAHEQYF. The J gene is TRBJ2-7, the V gene TRBV30, with 7 bases matching TRBD1. The junction had 5 bases not matched to a gene; V was cut back by 1 base and J by 5 bases. The length of the CDR3 is 13 residues. Germline V lookup: CDR1 GTSNPN, CDR2 SVGIG (reference sequence).

This clone appeared a few times. J is TRBJ2-3 and V is TRBV9, with 8 positions matching TRBD2. The CDR3 length is 17 residues. V lost 0 bases, J lost 7 bases, and 13 bases stayed unmatched. Germline V gives CDR1 SGDLS, CDR2 YYNGEE. CDR3 coding DNA: TGTGCCAGCAGCGTAGTTCGAGCGGGGGCCCCTACATATACGCAGTATTTT. Its protein is CASSVVRAGAPTYTQYF.

The sample holds a few counts of this clone. The V and J genes are TRBV5-1 and TRBJ1-2; D ambiguous. In germline, CDR1 is SGHRS, CDR2 YFSETQ. V was pared by 4 bases and J by 3 bases, with 10 bases between. The CDR3 totals 13 residues. The DNA for the CDR3 is TGCGCCAGCAGCCCGGGGAGGGACTATGGCTACACCTTC. It specifies CASSPGRDYGYTF.

The genes are TRBV5-1 and TRBJ2-1, with 10 bases aligning to TRBD2. This CDR3 is built from 15 residues. Trimming cost V 6 bases and J 0 bases; bases outside gene matches: 3. Per germline, CDR1 SGHRS and CDR2 YFSETQ. CDR3 sequence: CASKTSGSSYNEQFF. The CDR3 DNA reads as TGCGCCAGCAAGACTAGCGGGTCCTCCTACAATGAGCAGTTCTTC.

This clone was picked up a small number of times. The chain combines TRBV5-1 with TRBJ2-1; D is possibly TRBD2 (5 bases). V was shortened by 0 bases and J by 0 bases, with 16 bases between the two germline ends. This CDR3 is built from 18 residues. Germline CDR1 SGHRS, CDR2 YFSETQ. CDR3 bases: TGCGCCAGCAGCTTGGCGGCGGTTAGCGAGTTCTCCTACAATGAGCAGTTCTTC. Translation gives CASSLAAVSEFSYNEQFF. Supplemented by reference TRBV5-1 and TRBJ2-1, the full variable domain reads KAGVTQTPRYLIKTRGQQVTLSCSPISGHRSVSWYQQTPGQGLQFLFEYFSETQRNKGNFPGRFSGRQFSNSRSEMNVSTLELGDSALYLCASSLAAVSEFSYNEQFFGPGTRLTVL.